These 29 T cell receptor beta chains came from one sample sequenced in a study of T cells after yellow fever vaccination. TCRdb reprocessed the 5' RACE reads with MiXCR, giving one entry per CDR3 protein. Among almost 600,000 distinct CDR3 sequences listed, roughly 13% were seen once. This specimen was PBMCs, taken on the day of the yellow fever booster vaccination. The receptors here all came from a man younger than 45 who received the YFV17D yellow fever vaccine.

This clonotype was detected a few times. V gene TRBV30 combines with J gene TRBJ2-7, with no clear D. CDR3 size: 13 residues. Looked up from germline, CDR1 is GTSNPN and CDR2 is SVGIG (reference sequence). The germline V and J ends were trimmed by 4 bases and 2 bases, with 12 bases remaining between them. CDR3 amino acids: CAWTSSTTYEQYF. The CDR3 region has the DNA TGTGCCTGGACCTCGTCCACAACCTACGAGCAGTACTTC.

This clonotype was observed a few times. The junction does not match germline at one end; this may be a read error. The V and J genes are TRBV7-7 and TRBJ2-7; D unresolved. The CDR3 runs 18 residues. Germline-derived CDR1 and CDR2 are SSHAT and FNYEAQ (reference sequence). CDR3 residues: CASSLTMGGLTPSHEQYF. CDR3 nucleotides: TGTGCCAGCAGCCTAACGATGGGCGGATTGACGCCCTCCCACGAGCAGTACTTC. The full variable domain, rest sourced from reference TRBV7-7 and TRBJ2-7, is GAGVSQSPRYKVTKRGQDVTLRCDPISSHATLYWYQQALGQGPEFLTYFNYEAQPDKSGLPSDRFSAERPEGSISTLTIQRTEQRDSAMYRCASSLTMGGLTPSHEQYFGPGTRLTVT.

The chain combines TRBV4-3 with TRBJ2-1, with D perhaps TRBD2 (6 bases). Germline V gene data show CDR1 as LGHNA and CDR2 as YSLEER. V was pared by 2 bases and J by 7 bases, with 12 bases between. The CDR3 consists of 14 residues. The CDR3 loop is CASSQTGLKNEQFF. The CDR3 DNA is TGCGCCAGCAGCCAAACGGGACTTAAGAATGAGCAGTTCTTC.

In this sample, this clonotype turned up a few times. The chain links TRBV28 to TRBJ2-1, with D tentatively TRBD1 (6 bases). From germline, CDR1 is MDHEN and CDR2 SYDVKM. Trimming shortened V by 7 bases and J by 6 bases, and 10 bases separated the two germline ends. There are 12 residues in the CDR3. CDR3 region: CASITGSNEQFF. The DNA for the CDR3 is TGTGCCAGCATAACAGGGTCCAATGAGCAGTTCTTC.

This clonotype was seen a few times. In DNA form, the CDR3 reads TGTGCCAGTAGTCCGGGGCAGGCGGGGACCCAGTACTTC. Its translation: CASSPGQAGTQYF. The V and J genes are TRBV19 and TRBJ2-5; D is tentatively TRBD1 or TRBD2 (5 bases each). V shed 5 bases and J shed 7 bases, with 14 bases lying between them. This CDR3 has 13 residues. In germline, CDR1 is LNHDA, CDR2 SQIVND (reference sequence).

This clonotype was seen a handful of times. The chain couples TRBV18 to TRBJ2-7, with TRBD1 as a possible D gene (5 bases). Germline lookup yields CDR1 KGHSH and CDR2 LQKENI. This CDR3 spans 14 amino acids. Trimming took off 4 bases at V and 2 bases at J, with 12 bases between the two ends. The CDR3 reads CASSQAQGTYEQYF. As DNA, the CDR3 is TGTGCCAGCTCACAGGCTCAGGGCACCTACGAGCAGTACTTC.

The chain recombines TRBV6-2 or TRBV6-3 with TRBJ2-6; D gene uncertain. V lost 10 bases and J 0 bases, leaving 10 bases between the germline ends. The CDR3 spans 14 residues. The germline CDR1 and CDR2 sequences are MNHEY and SVGEGT. DNA of the CDR3: TGTGCCATCGATTCCGGCTCTGGGGCCAACGTCCTGACTTTC. This translates into CAIDSGSGANVLTF.

V gene TRBV24-1 combines with J gene TRBJ2-1, with 7 bases that match TRBD2. Germline assignment: CDR1 KGHDR and CDR2 SFDVKD. The CDR3 contains 14 residues. V dropped 4 bases and J dropped 7; count of bases not matched to a gene: 6. The CDR3 protein is CATSEPGLSNEQFF. DNA for the CDR3: TGTGCCACCAGTGAACCGGGACTAAGTAATGAGCAGTTCTTC.

The rearrangement links TRBV5-1 to TRBJ2-1, with 11 bases aligning to TRBD2. Germline CDR1 is SGHRS and CDR2 is YFSETQ. CDR3 length equals 19 residues. Trimming cost V 4 bases and J 4 bases; bases outside gene matches: 16. CDR3 region: CASSGGLAAYLGTYNEQFF. The CDR3 DNA is TGCGCCAGCAGCGGGGGACTAGCGGCCTACTTAGGGACGTACAATGAGCAGTTCTTC.

A few counts support this clonotype. This chain joins TRBV20-1 and TRBJ2-1; the match to TRBD2 covers 14 bases. The trim removed 6 bases at V and 2 bases at J, leaving 6 bases unmatched. The CDR3 is made up of 16 amino acids. Germline V gives CDR1 DFQATT, CDR2 SNEGSKA (reference sequence). The CDR3 DNA sequence: TGCAGTGCCGGACTAGCGGGAGGATGGACCTACAATGAGCAGTTCTTC. It encodes CSAGLAGGWTYNEQFF.

The CDR3 loop reads CASSLLPQTSMTDTQYF. CDR3 nucleotides: TGCGCCAGCAGCCTACTCCCTCAGACTAGCATGACAGATACGCAGTATTTT. The chain employs TRBV4-3 and TRBJ2-3; 7 bases are a match to TRBD2. Germline V gene data show CDR1 as LGHNA and CDR2 as YSLEER. After removal of 4 bases from V and 3 bases from J, the junction contained 13 bases not matched to a gene. The CDR3 is made up of 17 amino acids.

This clonotype has more than one count but fewer than ten. J is TRBJ1-2 and V is TRBV7-2; maybe TRBD1 (5 bases). V dropped 1 base and J dropped 8 bases, with 14 bases sitting between them. There are 14 residues in the CDR3. Germline lookup yields CDR1 SGHTA and CDR2 FQGNSA. CDR3 residues: CASSLGGASRGYTF. For the CDR3, the DNA is TGTGCCAGCAGCTTAGGCGGGGCTTCGCGCGGCTACACCTTC.

This clonotype showed up just a few times. J is TRBJ1-5 and V is TRBV20-1, with TRBD1 matching 7 bases. CDR1 is DFQATT and CDR2 is SNEGSKA in the germline V gene (reference sequence). The CDR3 is 13 residues long. Losses at the gene ends were 5 bases for V and 4 bases for J; bases not matched to a gene: 5. The CDR3 region has the DNA TGCAGTGCTGCTGGGACAGCAAATCAGCCCCAGCATTTT. As protein: CSAAGTANQPQHF.

This clonotype was found a few times. The genes are TRBV6-4 and TRBJ2-7; D is unresolved. V was cut by 8 bases and J by 6 bases, with 11 bases left in between. This CDR3 comprises 11 residues. CDR1 and CDR2 from the germline V gene are MRHNA and SNTAGT. CDR3: CASYSPSEQYF. The CDR3 bases are TGTGCCAGCTATTCGCCATCCGAGCAGTACTTC.

This chain uses TRBV15 with TRBJ2-3; D is possibly TRBD1 (6 bases). This CDR3 contains 15 residues. Trimming pared 1 base from V and 4 bases from J, leaving 12 bases between. CDR1 is LNHNV and CDR2 is YYDKDF in the germline V gene (reference sequence). CDR3 region: CATSRGSRGPDTQYF. CDR3 DNA: TGTGCCACCAGCAGAGGAAGCAGGGGACCAGATACGCAGTATTTT.

In its sample, this clonotype was seen a few times. This rearrangement joins TRBV12-3 or TRBV12-4 to TRBJ1-6, with D possibly matching TRBD1 (6 bases). The CDR3 totals 16 residues. Trimming removed 6 bases from V and 9 bases from J, with 21 bases in between. CDR3 nucleotides: TGTGCCAGCAGGAGGGGGGCCAGGGACGCGGGTTCACCCCTCCACTTT. It codes for CASRRGARDAGSPLHF.

This clonotype was picked up one time. The rearrangement uses TRBV7-9 and TRBJ2-7; 8 bases map to TRBD2. The V segment lost 4 bases and the J segment 3 bases; nucleotides outside the gene matches: 8. This CDR3 spans 15 amino acids. Germline lookup yields CDR1 SEHNR and CDR2 FQNEAQ (reference sequence). CDR3 residues: CASSSGTRRIYEQYF. CDR3 DNA sequence: TGTGCCAGCAGCTCCGGGACTAGAAGGATCTACGAGCAGTACTTC. The whole variable domain, filled in from reference TRBV7-9 and TRBJ2-7, reads DTGVSQNPRHKITKRGQNVTFRCDPISEHNRLYWYRQTLGQGPEFLTYFQNEAQLEKSRLLSDRFSAERPKGSFSTLEIQRTEQGDSAMYLCASSSGTRRIYEQYFGPGTRLTVT.

J is TRBJ2-7 and V is TRBV4-2, with D possibly being TRBD1 (5 bases). V was trimmed by 3 bases and J by 7 bases, leaving 7 bases between them. The V gene's germline CDR1 is LGHNA and CDR2 YNFKEQ. The CDR3 has 11 residues. In DNA, the CDR3 is TGTGCCAGCAGCCAGTCAGGGGAGCAGTACTTC. It specifies CASSQSGEQYF.

This clonotype occurred a few times. The chain joins TRBV9 to TRBJ1-1; D uncertain. The CDR3 totals 13 residues. Per germline, CDR1 SGDLS and CDR2 YYNGEE. V lost 0 bases, J lost 6 bases, and 9 bases lay in between. This chain's CDR3 is CASSVEVGSEAFF. The CDR3 DNA is TGTGCCAGCAGCGTAGAGGTAGGGTCTGAAGCTTTCTTT.

A few counts support this clonotype. One junction end disagrees with the germline gene, perhaps due to a read error. The chain links TRBV18 to TRBJ2-1; the D gene is possibly TRBD2 (6 bases). Germline V CDR1 and CDR2: KGHSH, LQKENI. The CDR3 has 16 amino acids. The CDR3 protein is CASSPRITGALNEQFF. The CDR3 DNA sequence: TGTGCCAGCTCGCCACGTATAACGGGAGCGCTCAATGAGCAGTTCTTC.

The chain couples TRBV5-1 to TRBJ2-3; 8 positions agree with TRBD2. Germline V gene lookup returns CDR1 SGHRS and CDR2 YFSETQ. The CDR3 runs 16 residues. J was trimmed by 3 bases and V by 3 bases; bases with no gene match: 9. The CDR3 loop is CASSYPGLGRTDTQYF. For the CDR3, the DNA is TGCGCCAGCAGCTACCCGGGACTAGGTCGTACAGATACGCAGTATTTT. The variable domain in full, with the rest retrieved from reference TRBV5-1 and TRBJ2-3, is KAGVTQTPRYLIKTRGQQVTLSCSPISGHRSVSWYQQTPGQGLQFLFEYFSETQRNKGNFPGRFSGRQFSNSRSEMNVSTLELGDSALYLCASSYPGLGRTDTQYFGPGTRLTVL.

This clonotype was picked up many times. CDR3 nucleotide sequence: TGCAGTGCTAGAGATACTCGCGGGAGGGCCATAGGCGGGGAGCTGTTTTTT. This codes for CSARDTRGRAIGGELFF. V is TRBV20-1 and J is TRBJ2-2, with TRBD2 matching 9 bases. This CDR3 comprises 17 residues. The junction had 12 bases not matched to a gene; V was cut back by 0 bases and J by 7 bases. CDR1 is DFQATT and CDR2 is SNEGSKA in the germline V gene (reference sequence).

This clonotype was seen more than once but under ten times. The chain couples TRBV7-2 to TRBJ1-4; unclear D gene. V lost 5 bases to trimming and J lost 10 bases, with 14 bases between them. Germline CDR1 reads SGHTA; CDR2 reads FQGNSA. The CDR3 covers 13 residues. The CDR3 coding sequence is TGTGCCAGCAGCCCCTTAGGGCAGTCAAAACTGTTTTTT. Residues: CASSPLGQSKLFF.

The genes are TRBV7-2 and TRBJ2-3; D tentatively fits TRBD1 or TRBD2 (6 bases each). The CDR3 extends over 15 amino acids. Per the germline V gene, CDR1 is SGHTA and CDR2 is FQGNSA. With 1 base removed from V and 5 bases from J, the gap between germline ends came to 13 bases. For the CDR3, the DNA is TGTGCCAGCAGCTTAGTACCGGGGGCGGGAGATACGCAGTATTTT. It specifies CASSLVPGAGDTQYF.

V gene TRBV11-2 combines with J gene TRBJ2-5; 9 bases agree with TRBD1. J was trimmed by 5 bases and V by 6 bases; bases with no gene match: 16. This CDR3 has 17 amino acids. Germline CDR1 SGHAT, CDR2 FQNNGV. Here the CDR3 DNA reads TGTGCCAGCAGACTTCCCGCCGGGACAGGGTCGTCGGAGACCCAGTACTTC. It yields the protein CASRLPAGTGSSETQYF. Full variable domain (rest looked up from reference TRBV11-2 and TRBJ2-5): EAGVAQSPRYKIIEKRQSVAFWCNPISGHATLYWYQQILGQGPKLLIQFQNNGVVDDSQLPKDRFSAERLKGVDSTLKIQPAKLEDSAVYLCASRLPAGTGSSETQYFGPGTRLLVL.

This clonotype turned up a few times. The V call is TRBV6-2 or TRBV6-3, the J call TRBJ1-1; possibly TRBD1 for D (6 bases). Trimming took off 4 bases at V and 7 bases at J, with 16 bases between the two ends. The V gene's germline CDR1 is MNHEY and CDR2 SVGEGT. This CDR3 region has 14 residues. CDR3 coding DNA: TGTGCCAGCAGTTCCCGGGGGGCGTCGGGTGAAGCTTTCTTT. Protein sequence: CASSSRGASGEAFF.

This clonotype was found a few times. This chain uses TRBV21-1 with TRBJ2-1; no check of the table's D call, TRBD1, against the DNA was made. TRBV21-1 is a listed pseudogene. The CDR3 totals 18 residues. The CDR3 region has the DNA TGTGCCAGCAGCCGCCGGGGGGTAAGGCGGGAGTGGGGGCATGAGCAGTTCTTC. The encoded protein is CASSRRGVRREWGHEQFF.

This clonotype turned up a few times. This chain joins TRBV7-8 and TRBJ2-3; D unresolved. Germline CDR1 SGHVS, CDR2 FQNEAQ. Deletions cut 5 bases from V and 2 bases from J, with 8 bases between. There are 13 residues in the CDR3. DNA of the CDR3: TGTGCCAGCAGCGTCGGCTACACAGATACGCAGTATTTT. Protein: CASSVGYTDTQYF.

There are a few counts of this clonotype. V and J are TRBV4-2 and TRBJ2-3, with TRBD2 identical over 10 bases. The V segment lost 2 bases and the J segment 5 bases; nucleotides outside the gene matches: 10. Germline V lookup: CDR1 LGHNA, CDR2 YNFKEQ. The CDR3 totals 17 residues. CDR3 sequence (DNA): TGTGCCAGCAGCCAATCGCCACAGCGGGGGGGGGGAGATACGCAGTATTTT. The encoded protein is CASSQSPQRGGGDTQYF.